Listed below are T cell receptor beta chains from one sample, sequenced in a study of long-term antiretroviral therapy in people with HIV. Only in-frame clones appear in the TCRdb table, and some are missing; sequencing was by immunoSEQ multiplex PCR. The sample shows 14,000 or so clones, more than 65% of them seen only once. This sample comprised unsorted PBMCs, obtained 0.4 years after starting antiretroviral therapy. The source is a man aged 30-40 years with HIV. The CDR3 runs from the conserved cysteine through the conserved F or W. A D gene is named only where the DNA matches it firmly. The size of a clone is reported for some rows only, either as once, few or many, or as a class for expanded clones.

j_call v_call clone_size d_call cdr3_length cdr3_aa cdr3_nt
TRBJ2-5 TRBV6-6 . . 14 CASSYRTVQETQYF TGTGCCAGCAGTTATAGAACGGTCCAAGAGACCCAGTACTTC
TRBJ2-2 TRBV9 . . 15 CASSFAGSYTGELFF TGTGCCAGCAGCTTCGCGGGGTCGTACACCGGGGAGCTGTTTTTT
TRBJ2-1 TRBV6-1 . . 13 CASSENLADEQFF TGTGCCAGCAGTGAAAACCTAGCCGATGAGCAGTTCTTC
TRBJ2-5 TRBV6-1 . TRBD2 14 CASALQVGGETQYF TGTGCCAGTGCCCTCCAGGTGGGGGGGGAGACCCAGTACTTC
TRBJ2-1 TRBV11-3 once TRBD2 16 CASSPSLSGADNEQFF TGTGCCAGCAGCCCTAGCTTGAGCGGGGCGGACAATGAGCAGTTCTTC
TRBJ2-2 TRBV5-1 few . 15 CASSLPSPNTGELFF TGCGCCAGCAGCTTGCCGAGCCCGAACACCGGGGAGCTGTTTTTT
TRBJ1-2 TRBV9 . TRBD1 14 CASSFDRGNYGYTF TGTGCCAGCAGCTTCGACAGGGGAAACTATGGCTACACCTTC
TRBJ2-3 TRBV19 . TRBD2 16 CASSTSGRWRTDTQYF TGTGCCAGTAGTACTAGCGGGAGGTGGAGGACAGATACGCAGTATTTT
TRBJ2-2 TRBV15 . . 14 CATELAKNTGELFF TGTGCCACCGAACTAGCCAAGAACACCGGGGAGCTGTTTTTT
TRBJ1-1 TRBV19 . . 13 CASTWGENTEAFF TGTGCCAGTACCTGGGGGGAAAACACTGAAGCTTTCTTT
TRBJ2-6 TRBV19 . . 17 CASSIRGTLSGANVLTF TGTGCCAGTAGTATTCGGGGTACCCTCTCTGGGGCCAACGTCCTGACTTTC
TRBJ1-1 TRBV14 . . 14 CASSRAGGGTEAFF TGTGCCAGCAGCCGAGCGGGCGGGGGGACTGAAGCTTTCTTT
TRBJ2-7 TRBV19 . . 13 CASSSDGYYEQYF TGTGCCAGTAGCTCAGACGGGTACTACGAGCAGTACTTC
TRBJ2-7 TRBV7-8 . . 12 CASSGYTYEQYF TGTGCCAGCAGCGGATATACCTACGAGCAGTACTTC
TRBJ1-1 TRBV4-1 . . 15 CASSPHAIRDTEAFF TGCGCCAGCAGCCCTCACGCAATCAGAGACACTGAAGCTTTCTTT
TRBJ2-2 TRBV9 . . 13 CASKKEVNGELFF TGTGCCAGCAAGAAGGAAGTCAACGGGGAGCTGTTTTTT
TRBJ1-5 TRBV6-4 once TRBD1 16 CAGHNRGGFSNQPQHF TGTGCCGGACATAACAGGGGAGGGTTTAGCAATCAGCCCCAGCATTTT
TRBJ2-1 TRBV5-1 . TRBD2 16 CASSLIGLAGFNEQFF TGCGCCAGCAGCTTGATCGGACTAGCGGGATTCAATGAGCAGTTCTTC
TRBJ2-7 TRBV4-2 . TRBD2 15 CASSQEAGSSYEQYF TGTGCCAGCAGCCAAGAAGCGGGGAGCTCCTACGAGCAGTACTTC
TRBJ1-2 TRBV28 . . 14 CASSLHSDSYGYTF TGTGCCAGCAGTTTACACAGCGACAGCTATGGCTACACCTTC
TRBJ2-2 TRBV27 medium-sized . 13 CASSSPIGGALFF TGTGCCAGCAGTTCCCCCATAGGAGGGGCGCTGTTTTTT
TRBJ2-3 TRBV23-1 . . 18 CASSQSIGRDFGTDTQYF TGCGCCAGCAGTCAATCGATAGGTAGGGACTTTGGCACAGATACGCAGTATTTT
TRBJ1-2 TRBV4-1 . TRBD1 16 CASSHFFLDREAGYTF TGCGCCAGCAGCCACTTTTTTTTAGACAGGGAAGCAGGCTACACCTTC
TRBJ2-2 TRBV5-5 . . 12 CASEAYTGELFF TGTGCCAGCGAGGCGTACACCGGGGAGCTGTTTTTT
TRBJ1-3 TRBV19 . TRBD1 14 CASISGGGGNTIYF TGTGCCAGTATATCAGGGGGCGGCGGAAACACCATATATTTT
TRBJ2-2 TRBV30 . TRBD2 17 CAWGPIGLADFSGELFF TGTGCCTGGGGCCCGATCGGACTAGCGGACTTCTCCGGGGAGCTGTTTTTT
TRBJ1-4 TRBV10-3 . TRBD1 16 CAISETSGTGVAKLFF TGTGCCATCAGTGAAACTTCCGGGACAGGGGTAGCAAAACTGTTTTTT
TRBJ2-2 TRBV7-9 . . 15 CASSYRTLSTGELFF TGTGCCAGCAGCTATCGGACCCTTTCGACCGGGGAGCTGTTTTTT
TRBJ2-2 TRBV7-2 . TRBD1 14 CASRPGQFTGELFF TGTGCCAGCAGACCGGGACAGTTCACCGGGGAGCTGTTTTTT
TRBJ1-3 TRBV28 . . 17 CASSLPGGSTSGNTIYF TGTGCCAGCAGTTTGCCGGGCGGGAGTACCTCTGGAAACACCATATATTTT
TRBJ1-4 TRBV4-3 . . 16 CASSLIGEGLNEKLFF TGCGCCAGCAGCCTTATTGGGGAGGGACTCAATGAAAAACTGTTTTTT
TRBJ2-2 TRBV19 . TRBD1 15 CASSRTGRNTGELFF TGTGCCAGTAGTCGGACAGGCAGGAACACCGGGGAGCTGTTTTTT
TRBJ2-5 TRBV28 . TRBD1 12 CASRARGETQYF TGTGCCAGCAGGGCCAGGGGGGAGACCCAGTACTTC
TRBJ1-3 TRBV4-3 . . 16 CASSQEARASGNTIYF TGCGCCAGCAGCCAAGAGGCCAGGGCGTCAGGAAACACCATATATTTT
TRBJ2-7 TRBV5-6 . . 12 CASSFPRDTLYF TGTGCCAGCAGCTTCCCCCGGGACACCCTGTACTTC
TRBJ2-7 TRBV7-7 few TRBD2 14 CASSPSGSGYEQYF TGTGCTAGCAGCCCTAGCGGGAGCGGGTACGAGCAGTACTTC
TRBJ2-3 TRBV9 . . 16 CASSVGSYRYTDTQYF TGTGCCAGCAGCGTAGGGTCCTACAGGTACACAGATACGCAGTATTTT
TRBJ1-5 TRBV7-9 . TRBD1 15 CASSPGTGIGQPQHF TGTGCCAGCAGCCCCGGGACAGGGATCGGCCAGCCCCAGCATTTT
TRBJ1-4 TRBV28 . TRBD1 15 CASSPQTGPNEKLFF TGTGCCAGCAGTCCCCAGACAGGGCCAAATGAAAAACTGTTTTTT
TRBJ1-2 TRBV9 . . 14 CASSVVPSQGGYTF TGTGCCAGCAGCGTAGTTCCCTCCCAGGGAGGCTACACCTTC
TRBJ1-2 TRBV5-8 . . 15 CASSFYEGINYGYTF TGTGCCAGCAGCTTCTATGAGGGGATCAACTATGGCTACACCTTC
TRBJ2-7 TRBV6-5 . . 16 CASSSLLTSRSYEQYF TGTGCCAGCAGTTCCCTCTTAACTAGCCGGTCCTACGAGCAGTACTTC
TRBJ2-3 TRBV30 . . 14 CAWSIKSSTDTQYF TGTGCCTGGAGCATCAAATCTAGCACAGATACGCAGTATTTT
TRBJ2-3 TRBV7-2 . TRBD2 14 CASQPGGGVDTQYF TGTGCCAGCCAGCCGGGAGGGGGAGTAGATACGCAGTATTTT
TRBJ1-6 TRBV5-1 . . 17 CASSSGPTAPYNSPLHF TGCGCCAGCAGCTCTGGACCGACAGCCCCCTATAATTCACCCCTCCACTTT
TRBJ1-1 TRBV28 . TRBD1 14 CASSSTGTNTEAFF TGTGCCAGCAGTTCGACAGGGACCAACACTGAAGCTTTCTTT
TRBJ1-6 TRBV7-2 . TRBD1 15 CASSYTGGSNSPLHF TGTGCCAGCAGCTATACAGGGGGCTCTAATTCACCCCTCCACTTT
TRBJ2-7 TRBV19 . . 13 CASRGPGVHEQYF TGTGCCAGTAGAGGGCCTGGGGTCCACGAGCAGTACTTC
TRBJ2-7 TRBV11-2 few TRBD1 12 CASSRTGYEQYF TGTGCCAGCAGCCGGACAGGCTACGAGCAGTACTTC
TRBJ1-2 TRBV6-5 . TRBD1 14 CASSYGQGFGGYTF TGTGCCAGCAGTTACGGACAGGGGTTTGGTGGCTACACCTTC
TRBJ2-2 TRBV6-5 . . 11 CASTHTGELFF TGTGCCAGCACTCACACCGGGGAGCTGTTTTTT
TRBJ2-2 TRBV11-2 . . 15 CASTPNLGNTGELFF TGTGCCAGCACCCCCAATTTAGGAAACACCGGGGAGCTGTTTTTT